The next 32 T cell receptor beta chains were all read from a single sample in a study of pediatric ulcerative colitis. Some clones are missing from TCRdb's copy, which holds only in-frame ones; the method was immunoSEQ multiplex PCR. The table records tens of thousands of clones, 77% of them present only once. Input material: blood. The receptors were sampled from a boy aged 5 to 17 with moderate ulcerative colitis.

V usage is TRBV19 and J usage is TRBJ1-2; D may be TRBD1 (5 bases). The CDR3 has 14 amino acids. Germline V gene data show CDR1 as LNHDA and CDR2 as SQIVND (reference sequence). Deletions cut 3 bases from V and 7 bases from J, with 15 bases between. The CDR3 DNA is TGTGCCAGTAGTATGGAGGGGAGGTCCCTTGGCTACACCTTC. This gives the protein CASSMEGRSLGYTF.

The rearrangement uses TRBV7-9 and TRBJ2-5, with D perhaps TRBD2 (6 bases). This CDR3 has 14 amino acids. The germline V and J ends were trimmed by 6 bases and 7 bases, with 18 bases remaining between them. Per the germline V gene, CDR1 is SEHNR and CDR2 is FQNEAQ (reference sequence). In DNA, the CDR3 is TGTGCCAGCAGTTATGAGCGGGTCTTCTGGACCCAGTACTTC. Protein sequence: CASSYERVFWTQYF.

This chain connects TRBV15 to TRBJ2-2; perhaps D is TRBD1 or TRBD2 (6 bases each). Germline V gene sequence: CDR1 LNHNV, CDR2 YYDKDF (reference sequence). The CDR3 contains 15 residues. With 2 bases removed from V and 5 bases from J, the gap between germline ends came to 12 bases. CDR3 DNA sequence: TGTGCCACCAGCAGATGGGGGGCTTGGACCGGGGAGCTGTTTTTT. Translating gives CATSRWGAWTGELFF.

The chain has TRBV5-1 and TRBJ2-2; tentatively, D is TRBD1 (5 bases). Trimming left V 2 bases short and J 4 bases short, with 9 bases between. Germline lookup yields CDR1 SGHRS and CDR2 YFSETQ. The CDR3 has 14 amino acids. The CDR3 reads CASSFQGGTGELFF. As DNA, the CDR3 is TGCGCCAGCAGCTTCCAGGGTGGCACCGGGGAGCTGTTTTTT.

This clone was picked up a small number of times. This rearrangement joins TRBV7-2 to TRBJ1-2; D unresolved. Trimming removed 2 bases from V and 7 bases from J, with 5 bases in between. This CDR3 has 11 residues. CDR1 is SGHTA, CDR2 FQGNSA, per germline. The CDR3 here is CASSLRGGYTF. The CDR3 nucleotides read TGTGCCAGCAGCTTACGGGGTGGCTACACCTTC.

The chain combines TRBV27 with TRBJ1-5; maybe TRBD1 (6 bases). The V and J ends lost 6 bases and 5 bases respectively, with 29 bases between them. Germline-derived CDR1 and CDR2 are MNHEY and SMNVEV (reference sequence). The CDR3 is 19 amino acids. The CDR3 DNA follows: TGTGCCAGCAGCAAAAACGGGGGTGGGGGCGGTAATACCTATCAGCCCCAGCATTTT. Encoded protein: CASSKNGGGGGNTYQPQHF.

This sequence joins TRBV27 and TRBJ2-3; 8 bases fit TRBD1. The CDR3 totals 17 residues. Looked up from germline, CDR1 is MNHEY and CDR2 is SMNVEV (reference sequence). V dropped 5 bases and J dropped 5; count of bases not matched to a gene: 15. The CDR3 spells CASSPTSGGRFKDTQYF. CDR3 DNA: TGTGCCAGCAGTCCCACCTCAGGGGGCCGGTTCAAAGATACGCAGTATTTT.

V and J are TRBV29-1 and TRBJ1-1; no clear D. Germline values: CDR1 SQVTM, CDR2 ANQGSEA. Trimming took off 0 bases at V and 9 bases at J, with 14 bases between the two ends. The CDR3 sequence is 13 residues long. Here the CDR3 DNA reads TGCAGCGTTGAAGATCAGCGGGCAAGACAAGCTTTCTTT. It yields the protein CSVEDQRARQAFF.

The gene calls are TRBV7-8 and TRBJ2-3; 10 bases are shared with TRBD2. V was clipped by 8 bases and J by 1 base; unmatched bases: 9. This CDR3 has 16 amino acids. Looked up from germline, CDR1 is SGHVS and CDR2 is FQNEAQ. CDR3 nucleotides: TGTGCCAGCGGAAGCCGGACTAGCGGACGCACAGATACGCAGTATTTT. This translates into CASGSRTSGRTDTQYF. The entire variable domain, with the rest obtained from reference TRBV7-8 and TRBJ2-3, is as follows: GAGVSQSPRYKVAKRGQDVALRCDPISGHVSLFWYQQALGQGPEFLTYFQNEAQLDKSGLPSDRFFAERPEGSVSTLKIQRTQQEDSAVYLCASGSRTSGRTDTQYFGPGTRLTVL.

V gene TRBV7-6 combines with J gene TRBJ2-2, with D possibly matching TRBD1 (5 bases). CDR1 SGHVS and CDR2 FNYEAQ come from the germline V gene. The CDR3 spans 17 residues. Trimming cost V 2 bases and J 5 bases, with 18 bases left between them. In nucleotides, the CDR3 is TGTGCCAGCAGCTTACAGGTGGTGCAGGGTGAAACCGGGGAGCTGTTTTTT. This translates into CASSLQVVQGETGELFF.

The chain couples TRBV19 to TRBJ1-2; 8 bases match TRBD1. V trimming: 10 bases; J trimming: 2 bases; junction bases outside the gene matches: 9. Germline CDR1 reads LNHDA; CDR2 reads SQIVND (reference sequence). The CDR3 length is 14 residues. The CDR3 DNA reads TGTGCCACGCAACGACAGGGGCTGAACTATGGCTACACCTTC. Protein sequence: CATQRQGLNYGYTF.

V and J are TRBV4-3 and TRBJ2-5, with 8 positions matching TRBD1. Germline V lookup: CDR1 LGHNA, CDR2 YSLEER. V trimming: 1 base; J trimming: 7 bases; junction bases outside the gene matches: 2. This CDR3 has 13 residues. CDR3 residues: CASSQGTGGTQYF. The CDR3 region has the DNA TGCGCCAGCAGCCAAGGAACAGGGGGGACCCAGTACTTC.

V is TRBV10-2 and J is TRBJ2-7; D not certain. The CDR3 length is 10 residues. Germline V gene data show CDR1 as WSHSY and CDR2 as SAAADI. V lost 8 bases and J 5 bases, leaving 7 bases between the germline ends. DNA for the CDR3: TGCGCCAGCTACTTCCACGAGCAGTACTTC. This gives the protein CASYFHEQYF.

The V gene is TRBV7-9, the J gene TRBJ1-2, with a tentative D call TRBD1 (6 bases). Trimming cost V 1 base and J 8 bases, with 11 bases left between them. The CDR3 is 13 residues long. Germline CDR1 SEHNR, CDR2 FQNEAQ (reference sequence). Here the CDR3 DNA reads TGTGCCAGCAGCTTAGACAGGGCCGGAGGCTACACCTTC. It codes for CASSLDRAGGYTF.

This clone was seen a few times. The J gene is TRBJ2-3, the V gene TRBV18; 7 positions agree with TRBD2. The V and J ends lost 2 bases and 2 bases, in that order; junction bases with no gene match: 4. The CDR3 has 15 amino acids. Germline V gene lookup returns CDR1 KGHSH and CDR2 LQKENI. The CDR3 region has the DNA TGTGCCAGCTCACCATTCGGGGGGTACACAGATACGCAGTATTTT. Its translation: CASSPFGGYTDTQYF.

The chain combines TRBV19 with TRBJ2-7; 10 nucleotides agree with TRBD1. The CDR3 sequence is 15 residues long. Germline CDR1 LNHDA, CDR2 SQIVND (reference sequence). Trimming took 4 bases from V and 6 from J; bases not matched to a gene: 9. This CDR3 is CASSTFEGQGSEQYF. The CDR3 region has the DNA TGTGCCAGTAGTACCTTTGAGGGACAGGGGAGCGAGCAGTACTTC.

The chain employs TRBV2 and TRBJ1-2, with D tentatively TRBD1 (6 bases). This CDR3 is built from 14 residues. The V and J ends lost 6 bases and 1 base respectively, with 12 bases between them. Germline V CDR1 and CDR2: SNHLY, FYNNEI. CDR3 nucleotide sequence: TGTGCCAGCAGGGGGACACATTTTAACTATGGCTACACCTTC. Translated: CASRGTHFNYGYTF.

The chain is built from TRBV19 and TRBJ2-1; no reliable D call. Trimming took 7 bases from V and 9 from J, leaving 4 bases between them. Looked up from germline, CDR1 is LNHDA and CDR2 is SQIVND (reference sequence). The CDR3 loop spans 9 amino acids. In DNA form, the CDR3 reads TGTGCCAGTAATCGTGAGCAGTTCTTC. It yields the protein CASNREQFF.

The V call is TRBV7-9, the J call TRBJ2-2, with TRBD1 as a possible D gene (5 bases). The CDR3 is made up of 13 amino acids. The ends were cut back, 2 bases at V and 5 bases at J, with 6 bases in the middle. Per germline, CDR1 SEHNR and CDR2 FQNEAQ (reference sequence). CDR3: CASSLQGTGELFF. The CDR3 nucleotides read TGTGCCAGCAGCTTACAGGGAACCGGGGAGCTGTTTTTT.

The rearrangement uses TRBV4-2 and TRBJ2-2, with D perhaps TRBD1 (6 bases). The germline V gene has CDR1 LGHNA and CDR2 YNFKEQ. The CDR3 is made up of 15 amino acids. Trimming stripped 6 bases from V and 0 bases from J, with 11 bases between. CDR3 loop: CASRFGTPNTGELFF. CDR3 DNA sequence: TGTGCCAGCAGGTTCGGGACACCGAACACCGGGGAGCTGTTTTTT.

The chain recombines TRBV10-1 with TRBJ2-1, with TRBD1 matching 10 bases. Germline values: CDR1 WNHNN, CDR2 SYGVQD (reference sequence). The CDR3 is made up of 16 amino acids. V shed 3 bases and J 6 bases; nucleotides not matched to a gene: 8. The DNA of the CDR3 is TGCGCCAGCAGTGACACCGGGACAGGGGTTCGCAATGAGCAGTTCTTC. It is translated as CASSDTGTGVRNEQFF.

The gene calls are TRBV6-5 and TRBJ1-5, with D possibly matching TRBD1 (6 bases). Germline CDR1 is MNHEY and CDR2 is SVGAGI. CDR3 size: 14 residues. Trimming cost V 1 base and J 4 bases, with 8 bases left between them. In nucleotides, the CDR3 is TGTGCCAGCAGTTACTTTCAGGGGAATCAGCCCCAGCATTTT. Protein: CASSYFQGNQPQHF.

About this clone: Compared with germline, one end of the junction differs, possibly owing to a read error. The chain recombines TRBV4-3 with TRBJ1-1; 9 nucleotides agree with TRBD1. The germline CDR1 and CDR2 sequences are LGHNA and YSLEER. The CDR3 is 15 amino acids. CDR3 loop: CASSEEGQGNTEAFF. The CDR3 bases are TGCGCCAGCAGCGAAGAGGGACAGGGAAACACTGAAGCTTTCTTT.

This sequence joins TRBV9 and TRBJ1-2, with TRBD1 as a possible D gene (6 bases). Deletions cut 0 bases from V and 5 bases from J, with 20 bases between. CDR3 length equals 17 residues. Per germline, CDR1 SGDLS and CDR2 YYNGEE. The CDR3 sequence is CASSVEGGLFKAYGYTF. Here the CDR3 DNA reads TGTGCCAGCAGCGTAGAAGGGGGGCTCTTTAAGGCTTATGGCTACACCTTC.

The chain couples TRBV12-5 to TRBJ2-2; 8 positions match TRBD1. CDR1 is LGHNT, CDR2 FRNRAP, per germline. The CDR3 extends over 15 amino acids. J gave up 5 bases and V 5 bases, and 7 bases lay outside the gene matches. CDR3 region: CASGDGQGFTGELFF. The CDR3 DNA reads TGTGCTAGTGGTGATGGACAGGGTTTTACCGGGGAGCTGTTTTTT.

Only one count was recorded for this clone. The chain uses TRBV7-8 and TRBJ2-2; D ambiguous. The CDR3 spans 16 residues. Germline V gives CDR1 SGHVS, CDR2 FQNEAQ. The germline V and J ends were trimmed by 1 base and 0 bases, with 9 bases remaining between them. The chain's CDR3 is CASSLVPGTNTGELFF. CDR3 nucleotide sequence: TGTGCCAGCAGCTTAGTCCCTGGGACGAACACCGGGGAGCTGTTTTTT.

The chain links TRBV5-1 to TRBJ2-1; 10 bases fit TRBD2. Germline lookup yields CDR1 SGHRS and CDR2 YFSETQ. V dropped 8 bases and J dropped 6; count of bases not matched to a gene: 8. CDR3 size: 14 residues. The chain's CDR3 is CASSSGRMGNEQFF. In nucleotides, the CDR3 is TGCGCCAGTTCTAGCGGGAGAATGGGCAATGAGCAGTTCTTC.

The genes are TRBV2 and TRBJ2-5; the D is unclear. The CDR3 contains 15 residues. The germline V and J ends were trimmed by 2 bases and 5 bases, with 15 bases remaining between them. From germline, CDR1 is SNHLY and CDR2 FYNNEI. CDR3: CASSEYGSPRETQYF. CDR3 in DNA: TGTGCCAGCAGTGAATATGGTAGCCCGCGGGAGACCCAGTACTTC.

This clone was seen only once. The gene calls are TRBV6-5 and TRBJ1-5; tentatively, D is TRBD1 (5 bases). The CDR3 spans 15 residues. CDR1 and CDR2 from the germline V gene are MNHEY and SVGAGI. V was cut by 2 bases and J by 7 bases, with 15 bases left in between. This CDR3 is CASSYRQGVDQPQHF. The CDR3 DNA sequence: TGTGCCAGCAGTTACCGGCAGGGAGTCGACCAGCCCCAGCATTTT.

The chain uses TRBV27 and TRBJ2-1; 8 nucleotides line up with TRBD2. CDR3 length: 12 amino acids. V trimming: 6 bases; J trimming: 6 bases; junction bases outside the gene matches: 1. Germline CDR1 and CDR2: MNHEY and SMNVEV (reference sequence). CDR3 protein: CASSSGGNEQFF. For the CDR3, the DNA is TGTGCCAGCAGCAGCGGGGGCAATGAGCAGTTCTTC.

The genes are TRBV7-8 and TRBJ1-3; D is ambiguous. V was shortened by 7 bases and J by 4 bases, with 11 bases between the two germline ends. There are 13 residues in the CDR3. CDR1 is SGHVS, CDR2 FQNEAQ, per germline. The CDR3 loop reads CASTLFQGNTIYF. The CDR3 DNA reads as TGTGCCAGCACCCTATTCCAAGGAAACACCATATATTTT.

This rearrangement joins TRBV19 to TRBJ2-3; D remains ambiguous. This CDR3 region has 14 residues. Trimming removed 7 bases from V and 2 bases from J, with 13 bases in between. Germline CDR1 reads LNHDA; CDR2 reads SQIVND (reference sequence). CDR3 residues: CASKLARNTDTQYF. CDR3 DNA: TGTGCCAGTAAGCTCGCCAGGAACACAGATACGCAGTATTTT.